This is a list of T cell receptor beta chains from one sample in a study of Graves' ophthalmopathy and Graves' hyperthyroidism. TCRdb itself ran the multiplex PCR reads through MiXCR, one entry per CDR3 protein. The sample lists some 240,000 distinct CDR3 sequences; approximately 42% were seen once. The specimen sequenced was peripheral blood. These receptors all stem from an adult man with Graves' ophthalmopathy. Both conserved end residues are part of each CDR3. The order of the fields is clone size, J gene, V gene, CDR3 length, D gene, CDR3 protein, CDR3 DNA. D genes are given only for firm matches. Expanded clones are given a class, and other clones once, few, many or no size at all.

. | TRBJ1-1 | TRBV6-5 | 15 | . | CASSYPQGSGTEAFF | TGTGCCAGCAGTTACCCTCAGGGTTCGGGCACTGAAGCTTTCTTT
. | TRBJ1-6 | TRBV7-2 | 17 | . | CASSLVPLGGRGVPLHF | TGTGCCAGCAGCTTAGTGCCCCTCGGGGGACGGGGGGTACCCCTCCACTTT
once | TRBJ2-3 | TRBV10-3 | 13 | TRBD1 | CASSYRGGDTQYF | TGTGCCAGCAGTTACAGGGGTGGAGATACGCAGTATTTT
once | TRBJ2-7 | TRBV2 | 12 | . | CASRTVAYEQYF | TGTGCCAGCAGGACAGTCGCCTACGAGCAGTACTTC
few | TRBJ2-7 | TRBV12-3/TRBV12-4 | 15 | . | CASSPRGGSSGEQYF | TGTGCCAGCAGTCCTCGGGGAGGTAGCAGTGGCGAGCAGTACTTC
. | TRBJ2-2 | TRBV7-2 | 15 | . | CASSHPALGGGELFF | TGTGCCAGCAGCCATCCTGCGCTGGGTGGCGGGGAGCTGTTTTTT
once | TRBJ2-5 | TRBV7-2 | 13 | . | CAGSLGVMETQYF | TGTGCCGGCAGCTTGGGAGTTATGGAGACCCAGTACTTC
. | TRBJ1-3 | TRBV19 | 13 | . | CASSTRQWDTIYF | TGTGCCAGTAGTACCCGACAGTGGGACACCATATATTTT
. | TRBJ2-7 | TRBV29-1 | 14 | . | CSVEWRGGAGEQYF | TGCAGCGTTGAATGGAGGGGGGGCGCCGGGGAGCAGTACTTC
. | TRBJ1-5 | TRBV2 | 16 | TRBD1 | CASSYNQGGWGETQHF | TGTGCCAGCAGCTACAACCAGGGGGGATGGGGAGAGACCCAGCATTTT
. | TRBJ2-7 | TRBV6-6 | 12 | . | CASAMGTYEQYF | TGTGCCAGCGCAATGGGGACCTACGAGCAGTACTTC
. | TRBJ2-7 | TRBV10-3 | 15 | TRBD1 | CAISTGTGSFYEQYF | TGTGCCATCAGTACCGGGACAGGGAGCTTCTACGAGCAGTACTTC
few | TRBJ1-5 | TRBV10-3 | 15 | TRBD1 | CASSPLGQGNQPQHF | TGTGCCAGCAGTCCCCTGGGACAGGGAAATCAGCCCCAGCATTTT
. | TRBJ1-4 | TRBV14 | 17 | . | CASSQDLGPLTVEKLFF | TGTGCCAGCAGCCAAGATCTGGGTCCGCTGACTGTTGAAAAACTGTTTTTT
. | TRBJ1-1 | TRBV7-6 | 13 | . | CASSQDAPPEAFF | TGTGCCAGCAGCCAAGATGCTCCCCCTGAAGCTTTCTTT
few | TRBJ1-1 | TRBV9 | 14 | . | CASSVGSLSTEAFF | TGTGCCAGCAGCGTAGGTTCCCTTAGCACTGAAGCTTTCTTT
few | TRBJ1-5 | TRBV4-1 | 15 | . | CASTPGRDRNQPQHF | TGCGCCAGCACCCCCGGGAGGGACCGGAATCAGCCCCAGCATTTT
. | TRBJ1-4 | TRBV2 | 15 | . | CASRHDSPTNEKLFF | TGTGCCAGCAGACATGACAGTCCAACTAATGAAAAACTGTTTTTT
few | TRBJ2-7 | TRBV28 | 15 | TRBD1 | CASSTQGAFGDEQYF | TGTGCCAGCAGTACACAGGGGGCATTCGGGGACGAGCAGTACTTC
few | TRBJ1-6 | TRBV9 | 13 | . | CASRDTANSPLHF | TGTGCCAGCAGAGACACGGCCAATTCACCCCTCCACTTT
. | TRBJ1-2 | TRBV25-1 | 17 | TRBD1 | CASSEEGDRGGLRGYTF | TGTGCCAGCAGTGAAGAGGGGGACAGGGGGGGTCTCCGAGGCTACACCTTC
few | TRBJ2-7 | TRBV20-1 | 13 | . | CSARRGIDYEQYF | TGCAGTGCTAGAAGGGGGATTGACTACGAGCAGTACTTC
. | TRBJ1-5 | TRBV7-2 | 13 | TRBD1 | CASTPGTGGYEHF | TGTGCCAGCACCCCGGGGACAGGGGGCTACGAGCATTTT
few | TRBJ1-6 | TRBV6-4 | 16 | . | CASSDRRGADNSPLHF | TGTGCCAGCAGTGACCGACGGGGGGCAGATAATTCACCCCTCCACTTT
. | TRBJ1-2 | TRBV7-2 | 14 | . | CASSRPADNYGYTF | TGTGCCAGCAGCCGTCCGGCGGATAACTATGGCTACACCTTC
. | TRBJ1-1 | TRBV2 | 14 | . | CASSDPEGNTEAFF | TGTGCCAGCAGTGACCCGGAGGGAAACACTGAAGCTTTCTTT
few | TRBJ2-5 | TRBV6-6 | 16 | TRBD1 | CASRPGTGWGQETQYF | TGTGCCAGCAGACCTGGGACAGGGTGGGGGCAAGAGACCCAGTACTTC
. | TRBJ2-7 | TRBV5-1 | 16 | . | CASSVRDTGSSYEQYF | TGCGCCAGCAGCGTCCGGGACACGGGTAGCTCCTACGAGCAGTACTTC
. | TRBJ2-5 | TRBV3-1 | 15 | . | CASSQFGQVEETQYF | TGTGCCAGCAGCCAATTTGGGCAGGTCGAAGAGACCCAGTACTTC
. | TRBJ2-7 | TRBV15 | 14 | . | CATSRDIAAYEQYF | TGTGCCACCAGCAGAGATATAGCGGCCTACGAGCAGTACTTC
few | TRBJ1-1 | TRBV3-1 | 13 | . | CASRLEENTEAFF | TGTGCCAGCAGGCTGGAGGAGAACACTGAAGCTTTCTTT
few | TRBJ1-1 | TRBV2 | 14 | . | CASSGPTGNTEAFF | TGTGCCAGCAGTGGACCAACAGGGAACACTGAAGCTTTCTTT
. | TRBJ1-5 | TRBV20-1 | 13 | . | CSASRTRDQPQHF | TGCAGTGCTAGTAGGACAAGAGATCAGCCCCAGCATTTT
once | TRBJ2-5 | TRBV29-1 | 14 | . | CSGKDRGPQETQYF | TGCAGCGGGAAGGACAGAGGGCCCCAAGAGACCCAGTACTTC
once | TRBJ2-5 | TRBV7-2 | 18 | TRBD2 | CASSFGLAGGWSQETQYF | TGTGCCAGCAGCTTTGGTCTAGCGGGGGGGTGGAGCCAAGAGACCCAGTACTTC
. | TRBJ2-7 | TRBV10-3 | 16 | TRBD2 | CAISEYLAGANYEQYF | TGTGCCATCAGTGAGTATCTAGCGGGAGCCAACTACGAGCAGTACTTC
. | TRBJ1-4 | TRBV4-1 | 16 | . | CASSQILGGPNEKLFF | TGCGCCAGCAGCCAAATTCTCGGGGGTCCTAATGAAAAACTGTTTTTT
. | TRBJ1-1 | TRBV6-9 | 14 | . | CASSQLVGNTEAFF | TGTGCCAGCAGTCAGCTAGTCGGAAACACTGAAGCTTTCTTT
once | TRBJ2-7 | TRBV5-1 | 16 | . | CASSLEGGRFSYEQYF | TGCGCCAGCAGCTTGGAGGGGGGCCGTTTCTCCTACGAGCAGTACTTC
. | TRBJ2-5 | TRBV5-4 | 16 | TRBD2 | CASSSRQRGAGGTQYF | TGTGCCAGCAGCTCCCGGCAGCGGGGGGCCGGCGGGACCCAGTACTTC
few | TRBJ1-2 | TRBV29-1 | 13 | TRBD1 | CSVSAGTAYGYTF | TGCAGCGTCTCCGCCGGGACAGCATATGGCTACACCTTC
. | TRBJ1-6 | TRBV19 | 16 | TRBD1 | CASKKTGANDNSPLHF | TGTGCCAGTAAAAAGACAGGGGCGAATGATAATTCACCCCTCCACTTT
. | TRBJ2-5 | TRBV20-1 | 14 | . | CSAPLGGREETQYF | TGCAGTGCCCCCTTAGGGGGAAGGGAAGAGACCCAGTACTTC
. | TRBJ1-1 | TRBV19 | 13 | TRBD1 | CASSRGIRTEAFF | TGTGCCAGTAGCAGGGGGATCCGGACTGAAGCTTTCTTT
. | TRBJ1-4 | TRBV20-1 | 13 | TRBD1 | CSALGQGDEKLFF | TGCAGTGCTCTCGGACAGGGGGATGAAAAACTGTTTTTT
many | TRBJ1-1 | TRBV6-5 | 16 | TRBD1 | CASTSNTGGWGTEAFF | TGTGCCAGCACCTCTAATACAGGGGGCTGGGGCACTGAAGCTTTCTTT
many | TRBJ2-7 | TRBV29-1 | 14 | . | CSVDARGTGGEQYF | TGCAGCGTTGATGCGAGGGGGACGGGGGGCGAGCAGTACTTC
few | TRBJ1-2 | TRBV20-1 | 13 | TRBD1 | CSARRDRDSGYTF | TGCAGTGCTAGACGGGACAGGGACTCTGGCTACACCTTC
. | TRBJ1-1 | TRBV9 | 13 | . | CASSTREGTEAFF | TGTGCCAGCAGCACTAGAGAGGGGACTGAAGCTTTCTTT
. | TRBJ2-7 | TRBV5-8 | 11 | . | CASSLVGQEDF | TGTGCCAGCAGCTTGGTGGGTCAGGAAGACTTC
. | TRBJ2-7 | TRBV2 | 13 | . | CASSSGSGYEQYF | TGTGCCAGCAGTTCGGGATCCGGATACGAGCAGTACTTC
. | TRBJ1-2 | TRBV20-1 | 14 | TRBD1 | CSAIRRGRVGGYTF | TGCAGTGCTATACGCAGGGGGCGCGTGGGTGGCTACACCTTC
. | TRBJ1-4 | TRBV20-1 | 14 | TRBD1 | CSASNRGIGEKLFF | TGCAGTGCTTCCAACAGGGGTATTGGTGAAAAACTGTTTTTT